These T cell receptor beta chains were read from a single sample in a study of TIL therapy for anti-PD-1-resistant metastatic lung cancer. Assay used: immunoSEQ multiplex PCR; TCRdb lists only in-frame clones, some missing. The sample has about 60,000 clones, around 69% seen once. The sample here was blood, taken at baseline. Receptors originate from a person between 25 and 79 years old with non-small cell lung cancer. Both conserved end residues are part of each CDR3. D genes are given only for firm matches. Some rows mark clone size as missing; the rest say once, few, many or name a class of expanded clone.

>TRBV5-4|NA|TRBJ2-7|NA
TGTGCCAGCAGCTTCGGAGGGGTCGAGCAGTACTTC
CASSFGGVEQYF
>TRBV10-2|NA|TRBJ2-7|NA
TGCGCCAGCAGTGAGCGGGGTTACGACGAGCAGTACTTC
CASSERGYDEQYF
>TRBV6-5|NA|TRBJ1-3|NA
TGTGCCAGCAGTTACTCCGGGACCCACAGTAGAAACACCATATATTTT
CASSYSGTHSRNTIYF
>TRBV5-1|NA|TRBJ2-2|NA
TGCGCCAGCAGCTTGGAGCAGGGAGGCACCGGGGAGCTGTTTTTT
CASSLEQGGTGELFF
>TRBV11-2|once|TRBJ1-3|NA
TGTGCCAGCAGCTTTATCGTGACAGCAGGAAACACCATATATTTT
CASSFIVTAGNTIYF
>TRBV2|NA|TRBJ1-3|NA
TGTGCCAGCAGTGATGTCATCTCCTCTGGAAACACCATATATTTT
CASSDVISSGNTIYF
>TRBV5-4|many|TRBJ2-5|TRBD2
TGTGCCAGCAGCACACGGACTAGCGCCCAAGAGACCCAGTACTTC
CASSTRTSAQETQYF
>TRBV7-6|NA|TRBJ2-1|NA
TGTGCCAGCAGCTCCGGGACGGCGGGGGAGCAGTTCTTC
CASSSGTAGEQFF
>TRBV15|NA|TRBJ1-3|NA
TGTGCCACCAGTTCTGGCTCTGGAAACACCATATATTTT
CATSSGSGNTIYF
>TRBV30|NA|TRBJ2-5|NA
TGTGCCTGGAGGACAAAGGGCGGGGAGACCCAGTACTTC
CAWRTKGGETQYF